Below are 9 T cell receptor beta chains sequenced from a single sample in a study of cytomegalovirus exposure and HLA in healthy donors. The protocol was immunoSEQ multiplex PCR, while the TCRdb copy is restricted to in-frame clones and leaves out a portion. The sample carries under 350,000 clones, approximately 86% recorded once. Sequencing was done on a sample of PBMCs. The receptors originated from a woman aged 18-29 years in good health and CMV-seronegative.

To note about this clone: At one end the junction does not follow the germline gene, possibly because of a read error. V usage is TRBV2 and J usage is TRBJ2-1; TRBD1 agrees at 9 bases. CDR3 length: 12 residues. From germline, CDR1 is SNHLY and CDR2 FYNNEI. CDR3 DNA: TGTGCCAGCAGGGAAGGACAGGGGAAAATGTTCTTC. Amino acids: CASREGQGKMFF.

This sequence joins TRBV2 and TRBJ2-6, with TRBD1 as a possible D gene (5 bases). CDR1 SNHLY and CDR2 FYNNEI come from the germline V gene. The CDR3 length is 13 residues. Deletions cut 8 bases from V and 2 bases from J, with 7 bases between. CDR3 amino acids: CASQGTGANVLTF. The CDR3 DNA is TGTGCCAGCCAGGGTACTGGGGCCAACGTCCTGACTTTC. Complete variable domain (other parts from reference TRBV2 and TRBJ2-6): EPEVTQTPSHQVTQMGQEVILRCVPISNHLYFYWYRQILGQKVEFLVSFYNNEISEKSEIFDDQFSVERPDGSNFTLKIRSTKLEDSAMYFCASQGTGANVLTFGAGSRLTVL.

A few counts support this clone. This rearrangement joins TRBV7-2 to TRBJ1-2; D is perhaps TRBD1 (5 bases). The germline CDR1 and CDR2 sequences are SGHTA and FQGNSA. The CDR3 has 13 residues. V lost 0 bases and J lost 8, with 10 bases in between. CDR3 residues: CASSLAGTQGYTF. CDR3 bases: TGTGCCAGCAGCTTAGCAGGGACTCAGGGCTACACCTTC.

The chain joins TRBV11-1 to TRBJ2-6; TRBD1 is a possible D gene (5 bases). The CDR3 is 15 residues long. With 4 bases removed from V and 0 bases from J, the gap between germline ends came to 7 bases. Germline lookup yields CDR1 SGHAT and CDR2 FQDESV (reference sequence). CDR3 in amino acids: CASSSQGSGANVLTF. CDR3 coding DNA: TGTGCCAGCAGCTCTCAGGGCTCTGGGGCCAACGTCCTGACTTTC.

V and J are TRBV6-4 and TRBJ1-4, with TRBD1 matching over 9 bases. Germline V CDR1 and CDR2: MRHNA, SNTAGT. The ends lost 4 bases at V and 6 bases at J; junction bases unmatched: 6. The CDR3 totals 15 residues. CDR3 sequence reads: CASSAETGGDEKLFF. The CDR3 DNA is TGTGCCAGCAGTGCCGAGACAGGGGGAGATGAAAAACTGTTTTTT.

The chain employs TRBV7-2 and TRBJ1-6, with 8 nucleotides matching TRBD1. The germline gives CDR1 SGHTA, CDR2 FQGNSA. With 6 bases clipped from V and 7 bases from J, the junction kept 14 bases outside the gene matches. The CDR3 is 17 residues long. The CDR3 region has the DNA TGTGCCAGCAGACCAGGGGGCACAGGGAAACCAAATTCACCCCTCCACTTT. Protein product: CASRPGGTGKPNSPLHF.

The rearrangement joins TRBV27 to TRBJ1-2, with D hard to call. In germline, CDR1 is MNHEY, CDR2 SMNVEV (reference sequence). Trimming cost V 6 bases and J 8 bases, with 16 bases left between them. The CDR3 contains 13 residues. The CDR3 sequence: CASSLEGAGGYTF. The CDR3 nucleotides read TGTGCCAGCAGCCTAGAGGGTGCTGGAGGCTACACCTTC.

This chain links TRBV5-1 with TRBJ1-1; a possible D gene is TRBD1 (6 bases). Germline CDR1 is SGHRS and CDR2 is YFSETQ. The CDR3 has 14 amino acids. The V and J ends lost 4 bases and 0 bases respectively, with 10 bases between them. The CDR3 spells CASSRQVMNTEAFF. The CDR3, as DNA: TGCGCCAGCAGCCGACAGGTCATGAACACTGAAGCTTTCTTT.

V and J are TRBV19 and TRBJ2-7; TRBD1 agrees at 8 bases. This CDR3 spans 14 amino acids. Per germline, CDR1 LNHDA and CDR2 SQIVND (reference sequence). The ends lost 4 bases at V and 2 bases at J; junction bases unmatched: 4. In nucleotides, the CDR3 is TGTGCCAGTAGTAGGGGACAGGTAACCTACGAGCAGTACTTC. It codes for CASSRGQVTYEQYF.